One and the same sample provided the 5 T cell receptor beta chains below, sequenced in a study of regulatory T cells in long-lasting Graves disease. Specified time point: persistent/refractory GD, antithyroid drugs over 5 years with positive TRAb. With RNA extracted from PBMCs as input, the TCR library was made. Both iRepertoire HTBI primers and Arm-PCR of CDR3 regions were used to build the TCR beta libraries. MiXCR was run by TCRdb on the multiplex PCR reads, yielding one entry per CDR3 protein. This sample has around 510,000 distinct CDR3 sequences, with roughly 20% found just once. Source: peripheral blood mononuclear cells (PBMCs), taken when the disease was refractory, from a patient treated with antithyroid drugs. The receptors come from a female donor with Graves disease.

Only a few counts were recorded for this clonotype. The chain carries TRBV5-8 and TRBJ1-5, with 10 bases matching TRBD1. CDR1 and CDR2 (germline): SGHTS, YDEGEE. The CDR3 contains 14 residues. The ends lost 4 bases at V and 7 bases at J; junction bases unmatched: 5. The CDR3 bases are TGTGCCAGCAGCGGGACAGGGGCCCGCCAGCCCCAGCATTTT. Protein: CASSGTGARQPQHF.

This clonotype has ten or more counts. The V and J genes are TRBV14 and TRBJ2-7; no firm D call. Trimming took off 1 base at V and 3 bases at J, with 19 bases between the two ends. Germline CDR1 is SGHDN and CDR2 is FVKESK. There are 17 residues in the CDR3. The DNA of the CDR3 is TGTGCCAGCAGCCAAGGGGTTTGGGCCGATCCTAACTACGAGCAGTACTTC. Translation gives CASSQGVWADPNYEQYF.

This clonotype was counted at least ten times. The CDR3 sequence is CASSYRRGSAAKNIQYF. In DNA, the CDR3 is TGTGCCAGCAGTTATCGGAGGGGGAGTGCTGCCAAAAACATTCAGTACTTC. The chain carries TRBV6-2 or TRBV6-3 and TRBJ2-4; D might be TRBD1 or TRBD2, each matching 6 bases. Per the germline V gene, CDR1 is MNHEY and CDR2 is SVGEGT. There are 17 residues in the CDR3. The V gene lost 3 bases and the J gene lost 1 base, with 16 bases spanning the gap.

The sample holds a few counts of this clonotype. V is TRBV11-2 and J is TRBJ2-1; either TRBD1 or TRBD2 may fit D (5 bases each). V lost 5 bases, J lost 8 bases, and 16 bases lay in between. The CDR3 consists of 14 residues. Germline assignment: CDR1 SGHAT and CDR2 FQNNGV. CDR3 protein: CASSQGRMVYEQFF. The DNA of the CDR3 is TGTGCCAGCAGCCAGGGACGGATGGTCTATGAGCAGTTCTTC.

This clonotype was detected a few times. This sequence joins TRBV6-1 and TRBJ2-7, with D possibly TRBD1 on 5 matching bases. This CDR3 comprises 15 residues. From germline, CDR1 is MNHNS and CDR2 SASEGT. V lost 0 bases and J 2 bases, leaving 11 bases between the germline ends. The CDR3 coding sequence is TGTGCCAGCAGTGAAGCACCGACAGACGCCTACGAGCAGTACTTC. The encoded protein is CASSEAPTDAYEQYF.